This T cell receptor (beta chain) was captured by sequencing in a study of T cells in Graves' hyperthyroidism and ophthalmopathy. Overall study context: Pretreatment peripheral blood was obtained at initial diagnosis.

A word on this clonotype: The antigen is unknown.

Trimming left V 3 bases short and J 3 bases short, with 7 bases between. The CDR3 consists of 13 residues. Germline V CDR1 and CDR2: SGHDT, YYEEEE. Overall study findings and caveats: Classification by a 13 V-J model distinguished ophthalmopathy from stable hyperthyroidism.

Reasons for excluding patients were uncontrolled infection, other autoimmune disease, pregnancy or lactation. Amplified TCR beta CDR3 regions came from RNA transcripts. A first-round RT-PCR of the TCR CDR3 used the HTBI primer set. TCRdb called the multiplex PCR reads again in MiXCR, with one record for every CDR3 protein. The top ten hold roughly a third of the sample, which has 600,000 to 650,000 distinct CDR3 sequences, 20% seen once. The sequenced material came from blood. The sequence was obtained from a man aged 25 to 40 with Graves' ophthalmopathy. The chain uses TRBV5-6 and TRBJ2-1; D unclear. The CDR3 reads CASSWQYYNEQFF. The CDR3 DNA sequence: TGTGCCAGCAGCTGGCAGTACTACAATGAGCAGTTCTTC.